In this sample, the clone carrying this T cell receptor beta chain turned up a few times. Its antigen is unidentified. The V gene lost 4 bases and the J gene lost 5 bases, with 24 bases spanning the gap. Germline V gives CDR1 MDHEN, CDR2 SYDVKM. The CDR3 extends over 17 amino acids. These data originate in a study of T cell repertoires in cytomegalovirus infection. Study context: CMV infection together with matching HLA type was indicated by public TCR beta signatures.

Findings and limits, study-wide: In two of eight donors, the top clonotype was HLA-C-restricted CMV-specific.

TCRdb used MiXCR to reprocess the reads, holding one entry per CDR3 protein. The sample shows some 440,000 distinct CDR3 sequences, roughly 30% of them seen only once. The rearrangement joins TRBV28 to TRBJ2-7; maybe TRBD2 (6 bases). This TCR derives from a human donor in good health (CMV status not recorded). Some clones in this sample may be carry-over from other donors' samples. Sequenced input: PBMCs. CDR3 bases: TGTGCCAGCAGTTCGGGGACTGGGGCCGGGTCTAAAAACGAGCAGTACTTC. It specifies CASSSGTGAGSKNEQYF.